These 32 T cell receptor beta chains share one sample of origin, sequenced in a study of technical replicates of blood from a few donors. The data were produced by immunoSEQ multiplex PCR, yet TCRdb's version contains in-frame clones alone and is incomplete. This sample yields tens of thousands of clones, of which 95% to 96% are seen a single time; roughly 0.24% belongs to the top ten. Sequenced sample: T cells isolated from PBMCs. These receptors originate from a human donor in good health.

V gene TRBV7-9 combines with J gene TRBJ1-2; D gene ambiguous. This CDR3 is built from 11 residues. Germline loops: CDR1 SEHNR, CDR2 FQNEAQ (reference sequence). Trimming removed 3 bases from V and 8 bases from J, with 7 bases in between. The CDR3 DNA sequence: TGTGCCAGCAGCTTTGCGGGCGGCTACACCTTC. Amino acid sequence: CASSFAGGYTF.

The chain uses TRBV7-6 and TRBJ2-7; 7 bases map to TRBD1. The CDR3 is 15 amino acids. Germline values: CDR1 SGHVS, CDR2 FNYEAQ. Unmatched junction bases numbered 8, after V lost 4 bases and J lost 2 bases. CDR3 region: CASSYLTGPTYEQYF. In DNA form, the CDR3 reads TGTGCCAGCAGCTACCTGACAGGGCCTACCTACGAGCAGTACTTC.

The CDR3 reads CASSPGLAKQETQYF. Here the CDR3 DNA reads TGTGCCAGCAGCCCGGGACTAGCAAAGCAAGAGACCCAGTACTTC. This chain joins TRBV14 and TRBJ2-5; the match to TRBD2 covers 9 bases. Germline CDR1 is SGHDN and CDR2 is FVKESK. After removal of 4 bases from V and 2 bases from J, the junction contained 5 bases not matched to a gene. The CDR3 runs 15 residues.

The chain carries TRBV7-9 and TRBJ2-7; 8 bases are shared with TRBD1. The CDR3 spans 14 residues. The junction had 12 bases not matched to a gene; V was cut back by 8 bases and J by 6 bases. The germline V gene encodes CDR1 SEHNR and CDR2 FQNEAQ (reference sequence). As DNA, the CDR3 is TGTGCCAGCTGTCCCGGGACAGGTCTTTTCGAGCAGTACTTC. Protein product: CASCPGTGLFEQYF.

The V gene is TRBV10-3, the J gene TRBJ1-1, with TRBD1 as a possible D gene (6 bases). Germline V CDR1 and CDR2: ENHRY, SYGVKD. V gave up 6 bases and J gave up 2 bases, with 10 bases separating them. CDR3 length equals 13 residues. The CDR3 here is CAIRRQENTEAFF. The CDR3 nucleotides are TGTGCCATCAGACGACAGGAAAACACTGAAGCTTTCTTT.

CDR3 sequence: CASRIGLAGARMPNEQFF. The CDR3 DNA is TGTGCCAGCAGAATCGGACTAGCGGGGGCCCGTATGCCCAATGAGCAGTTCTTC. The rearrangement joins TRBV13 to TRBJ2-1; 13 nucleotides match TRBD2. J lost 6 bases, V lost 6 bases, and 14 bases had no gene match. The length of the CDR3 is 18 residues. Germline loops: CDR1 PRHDT, CDR2 FYEKMQ (reference sequence).

This clone showed up just once. The rearrangement links TRBV15 to TRBJ2-5, with a weak D call TRBD2 (6 bases). Trimming took off 0 bases at V and 4 bases at J, with 12 bases between the two ends. The CDR3 covers 15 residues. CDR1 is LNHNV and CDR2 is YYDKDF in the germline V gene (reference sequence). In nucleotides, the CDR3 is TGTGCCACCAGCAGAGATGGAGCGGGTGGAGAGACCCAGTACTTC. This codes for CATSRDGAGGETQYF.

The gene calls are TRBV19 and TRBJ1-2, with D perhaps matching TRBD1 (5 bases). Trimming stripped 4 bases from V and 4 bases from J, with 10 bases between. Germline CDR1 LNHDA, CDR2 SQIVND (reference sequence). The CDR3 spans 13 residues. CDR3 nucleotide sequence: TGTGCCAGTAGTACGACAGTGATCTATGGCTACACCTTC. It encodes CASSTTVIYGYTF.

V gene TRBV7-9 combines with J gene TRBJ2-7, with TRBD2 identical over 8 bases. The J segment lost 3 bases and the V segment lost 5 bases, leaving 9 bases of the junction unmatched. The CDR3 loop spans 15 amino acids. Germline loops: CDR1 SEHNR, CDR2 FQNEAQ (reference sequence). DNA of the CDR3: TGTGCCAGCAGCCCGGGGGGGTACCGGGACTACGAGCAGTACTTC. It specifies CASSPGGYRDYEQYF. The variable domain in full, with the rest retrieved from reference TRBV7-9 and TRBJ2-7, is DTGVSQNPRHKITKRGQNVTFRCDPISEHNRLYWYRQTLGQGPEFLTYFQNEAQLEKSRLLSDRFSAERPKGSFSTLEIQRTEQGDSAMYLCASSPGGYRDYEQYFGPGTRLTVT.

This chain joins TRBV20-1 and TRBJ2-7; D perhaps matches TRBD1 (5 bases). This CDR3 contains 11 residues. V dropped 1 base and J dropped 5 bases, with 6 bases sitting between them. Germline V gene lookup returns CDR1 DFQATT and CDR2 SNEGSKA (reference sequence). For the CDR3, the DNA is TGCAGTGCTAGAGGGGGCCACGAGCAGTACTTC. Its protein is CSARGGHEQYF.

The chain is built from TRBV30 and TRBJ1-5; 9 bases map to TRBD1. This CDR3 is built from 14 residues. CDR1 GTSNPN and CDR2 SVGIG come from the germline V gene (reference sequence). Trimming took 2 bases from V and 4 from J; bases not matched to a gene: 3. DNA of the CDR3: TGTGCCTGGAGTCCGGGACAGGGTAATCAGCCCCAGCATTTT. As protein: CAWSPGQGNQPQHF. Combining the CDR3 with reference TRBV30 and TRBJ1-5 gives the whole variable domain SQTIHQWPATLVQPVGSPLSLECTVEGTSNPNLYWYRQAAGRGLQLLFYSVGIGQISSEVPQNLSASRPQDRQFILSSKKLLLSDSGFYLCAWSPGQGNQPQHFGDGTRLSIL.

The chain is built from TRBV6-5 and TRBJ2-5, with a possible D match to TRBD1 (6 bases). CDR3 length: 14 amino acids. Germline-derived CDR1 and CDR2 are MNHEY and SVGAGI. V lost 7 bases and J lost 2, with 14 bases in between. The CDR3 reads CASTGFDRQETQYF. The CDR3 bases are TGTGCCAGCACCGGCTTTGACAGGCAAGAGACCCAGTACTTC.

V gene TRBV21-1 combines with J gene TRBJ2-5; the tabulated D call, TRBD2, remains unverified against the DNA. TRBV21-1 is assigned pseudogene status. The CDR3 has 15 amino acids. CDR3 in amino acids: CASNTSGGYQETQYF. The CDR3 DNA follows: TGTGCCAGCAACACTAGCGGGGGGTACCAAGAGACCCAGTACTTC.

This chain joins TRBV7-6 and TRBJ1-1; maybe TRBD1 (5 bases). This CDR3 is built from 13 residues. V lost 5 bases and J lost 4, with 11 bases in between. CDR1 SGHVS and CDR2 FNYEAQ come from the germline V gene. The CDR3 bases are TGTGCCAGCAGCCCCAGGGAAAGCACTGAAGCTTTCTTT. This sequence encodes CASSPRESTEAFF.

This clone was counted a single time. The chain employs TRBV6-5 and TRBJ2-7; TRBD2 agrees at 8 bases. The CDR3 consists of 14 residues. With V trimmed by 7 bases and J by 3 bases, 8 bases remained unmatched. Germline V CDR1 and CDR2: MNHEY, SVGAGI. The CDR3 nucleotides read TGTGCCAGCAACCCCAGCGGGAGTTTCTACGAGCAGTACTTC. Encoded protein: CASNPSGSFYEQYF.

V usage is TRBV5-6 and J usage is TRBJ2-7; unclear D gene. Trimming cost V 0 bases and J 3 bases, with 13 bases left between them. Germline-derived CDR1 and CDR2 are SGHDT and YYEEEE. The length of the CDR3 is 15 residues. CDR3 protein: CASSLAAGSYYEQYF. CDR3 bases: TGTGCCAGCAGCTTGGCGGCAGGTAGTTACTACGAGCAGTACTTC. The entire variable domain, with the rest obtained from reference TRBV5-6 and TRBJ2-7, is as follows: DAGVTQSPTHLIKTRGQQVTLRCSPKSGHDTVSWYQQALGQGPQFIFQYYEEEERQRGNFPDRFSGHQFPNYSSELNVNALLLGDSALYLCASSLAAGSYYEQYFGPGTRLTVT.

The chain links TRBV7-7 to TRBJ2-1; TRBD2 might be the D (5 bases). CDR1 and CDR2 (germline): SSHAT, FNYEAQ (reference sequence). The CDR3 consists of 16 residues. V dropped 2 bases and J dropped 2 bases, with 13 bases sitting between them. The CDR3 DNA follows: TGTGCCAGCAGCTTATTAACGGACTCCACCTACAATGAGCAGTTCTTC. It codes for CASSLLTDSTYNEQFF.

The rearrangement uses TRBV30 and TRBJ2-3, with 9 bases that match TRBD2. The V gene end was trimmed by 5 bases and the J gene end by 2 bases; junction bases not matched to a gene: 8. The CDR3 extends over 15 amino acids. Germline values: CDR1 GTSNPN, CDR2 SVGIG (reference sequence). The CDR3, as DNA: TGTGCCTGGGTCCCCAGCGGGGGGTTCACAGATACGCAGTATTTT. Amino acid sequence: CAWVPSGGFTDTQYF. Full variable domain (outside the CDR3, taken from reference TRBV30 and TRBJ2-3): SQTIHQWPATLVQPVGSPLSLECTVEGTSNPNLYWYRQAAGRGLQLLFYSVGIGQISSEVPQNLSASRPQDRQFILSSKKLLLSDSGFYLCAWVPSGGFTDTQYFGPGTRLTVL.

The chain couples TRBV6-6 to TRBJ1-1; D gene ambiguous. CDR1 and CDR2 from the germline V gene are MNHNY and SVGAGI (reference sequence). Trimming took 0 bases from V and 0 from J, leaving 8 bases between them. This CDR3 is 15 amino acids long. The CDR3 is CASSYSRDMNTEAFF. For the CDR3, the DNA is TGTGCCAGCAGTTACTCCCGGGATATGAACACTGAAGCTTTCTTT.

V usage is TRBV19 and J usage is TRBJ1-2; D gene uncertain. The CDR3 length is 13 residues. CDR1 and CDR2 (germline): LNHDA, SQIVND (reference sequence). Trimming took off 0 bases at V and 6 bases at J, with 8 bases between the two ends. The CDR3 region is CASSIDSADGYTF. In DNA form, the CDR3 reads TGTGCCAGTAGTATAGACTCCGCGGATGGCTACACCTTC. The whole variable domain, remainder taken from reference TRBV19 and TRBJ1-2, is DGGITQSPKYLFRKEGQNVTLSCEQNLNHDAMYWYRQDPGQGLRLIYYSQIVNDFQKGDIAEGYSVSREKKESFPLTVTSAQKNPTAFYLCASSIDSADGYTFGSGTRLTVV.

This rearrangement joins TRBV29-1 to TRBJ2-1; TRBD2 might be the D (6 bases). The CDR3 loop spans 11 amino acids. V was trimmed by 6 bases and J by 6 bases, leaving 9 bases between them. CDR1 and CDR2 from the germline V gene are SQVTM and ANQGSEA. CDR3 protein: CSVRDFNEQFF. The DNA for the CDR3 is TGCAGCGTCCGGGACTTCAATGAGCAGTTCTTC.

The V gene is TRBV7-6, the J gene TRBJ2-5; TRBD2 agrees at 8 bases. With 0 bases clipped from V and 5 bases from J, the junction kept 2 bases outside the gene matches. The germline CDR1 and CDR2 sequences are SGHVS and FNYEAQ. This CDR3 has 14 residues. Here the CDR3 DNA reads TGTGCCAGCAGCTTAGCGCCGGGAGGGGAGACCCAGTACTTC. Protein: CASSLAPGGETQYF.

This chain uses TRBV7-9 with TRBJ2-7; D gene ambiguous. Germline V gene data show CDR1 as SEHNR and CDR2 as FQNEAQ (reference sequence). Between the trimmed V and J ends, which lost 1 base and 2 bases, there was a span of 6 bases. The CDR3 has 13 residues. CDR3 region: CASSLEETYEQYF. In nucleotides, the CDR3 is TGTGCCAGCAGCTTAGAGGAGACCTACGAGCAGTACTTC.

J is TRBJ1-3 and V is TRBV2; D remains ambiguous. This CDR3 is built from 19 residues. In germline, CDR1 is SNHLY, CDR2 FYNNEI. Trimming left V 7 bases short and J 2 bases short, with 27 bases between. CDR3: CASTLSNAGVSTPGNTIYF. The CDR3 nucleotides are TGTGCCAGCACCTTGTCGAACGCGGGCGTCTCCACGCCTGGAAACACCATATATTTT. The whole variable domain, remainder taken from reference TRBV2 and TRBJ1-3, is EPEVTQTPSHQVTQMGQEVILRCVPISNHLYFYWYRQILGQKVEFLVSFYNNEISEKSEIFDDQFSVERPDGSNFTLKIRSTKLEDSAMYFCASTLSNAGVSTPGNTIYFGEGSWLTVV.

The DNA for the CDR3 is TGTGCCAGCAGGCGGGGGGGCGGAGTAGATTCACCCCTCCACTTT. Its protein is CASRRGGGVDSPLHF. V gene TRBV6-5 combines with J gene TRBJ1-6, with D possibly matching TRBD1 (6 bases). V was cut by 6 bases and J by 8 bases, with 17 bases left in between. Germline assignment: CDR1 MNHEY and CDR2 SVGAGI. CDR3 size: 15 residues.

The V gene is TRBV27, the J gene TRBJ1-1; D not resolved. The germline V gene has CDR1 MNHEY and CDR2 SMNVEV (reference sequence). V was trimmed by 4 bases and J by 2 bases, leaving 8 bases between them. This CDR3 has 13 amino acids. The CDR3 region has the DNA TGTGCCAGCAGTTCCATGTTTAACACTGAAGCTTTCTTT. Protein: CASSSMFNTEAFF.

The chain links TRBV5-1 to TRBJ2-1; 11 nucleotides align to TRBD2. Germline CDR1 reads SGHRS; CDR2 reads YFSETQ. The CDR3 totals 18 residues. V was clipped by 1 base and J by 2 bases; unmatched bases: 8. The CDR3 nucleotides read TGCGCCAGCAGCTTGCTTAGCGGGGGGGCCAGTACCTACAATGAGCAGTTCTTC. Residues: CASSLLSGGASTYNEQFF.

This clone was picked up one time. The gene calls are TRBV29-1 and TRBJ2-1; D is perhaps TRBD1 (5 bases). The CDR3 is 14 residues long. With 2 bases removed from V and 0 bases from J, the gap between germline ends came to 8 bases. Germline V gives CDR1 SQVTM, CDR2 ANQGSEA. The CDR3 DNA is TGCAGCGTTGAAAGGGGTAGCTCCTACAATGAGCAGTTCTTC. As protein: CSVERGSSYNEQFF.

The V and J genes are TRBV29-1 and TRBJ2-3; 7 nucleotides line up with TRBD2. The V gene's germline CDR1 is SQVTM and CDR2 ANQGSEA. J lost 5 bases, V lost 3 bases, and 5 bases had no gene match. The CDR3 is made up of 13 amino acids. The CDR3 region has the DNA TGCAGCGTTGAGTGGCGGGGGATAGATACGCAGTATTTT. It codes for CSVEWRGIDTQYF.

The V call is TRBV28, the J call TRBJ1-5; 7 nucleotides align to TRBD1. Germline CDR1 MDHEN, CDR2 SYDVKM. The CDR3 spans 15 residues. The ends lost 6 bases at V and 3 bases at J; junction bases unmatched: 8. In nucleotides, the CDR3 is TGTGCCAGCAGAATCCGGGACAGAGACAATCAGCCCCAGCATTTT. Its translation is CASRIRDRDNQPQHF.

The chain couples TRBV30 to TRBJ2-7; D is uncertain. Germline V lookup: CDR1 GTSNPN, CDR2 SVGIG (reference sequence). Deletions cut 3 bases from V and 2 bases from J, with 8 bases between. The CDR3 has 12 residues. The CDR3 nucleotides are TGTGCCTGGAGGACAAGAACCTACGAGCAGTACTTC. Amino acid sequence: CAWRTRTYEQYF.

The chain combines TRBV6-1 with TRBJ2-3, with D perhaps matching TRBD2 (6 bases). In germline, CDR1 is MNHNS, CDR2 SASEGT. The CDR3 runs to 14 residues. Trimming cost V 3 bases and J 2 bases, with 9 bases left between them. The CDR3 region has the DNA TGTGCCAGCAGTGACGGAGGGACCACAGATACGCAGTATTTT. Its translation is CASSDGGTTDTQYF.